This record concerns one TCR beta chain sequence. Its antigen remains unidentified. The CDR3 sequence is 14 residues long. From germline, CDR1 is LGHDT and CDR2 YNNKEL (reference sequence). V lost 2 bases and J 1 base, leaving 6 bases between the germline ends. The entry originates in a study of CD8 T cells in ankylosing spondylitis. Overall study findings and caveats: For ankylosing spondylitis blood, a TCR beta motif of about 8 highly homologous variants appeared characteristic. Clones tied to disease were said to be significantly enriched in matched ankylosing spondylitis synovial fluid.

Each CDR3 protein is one row after TCRdb ran MiXCR on the 5' RACE reads. The sample includes about 320,000 distinct CDR3 sequences, approximately 10% of them seen just once. The TCR was taken from a female donor with ankylosing spondylitis or in good health (not recorded which). This sequence joins TRBV3-1 and TRBJ1-3; D gene ambiguous. Sequences were obtained from blood, either unsorted or a sorted T cell fraction (not recorded which). The CDR3 loop reads CASSQLESGNTIYF. CDR3 DNA: TGTGCCAGCAGCCAATTGGAGTCTGGAAACACCATATATTTT.